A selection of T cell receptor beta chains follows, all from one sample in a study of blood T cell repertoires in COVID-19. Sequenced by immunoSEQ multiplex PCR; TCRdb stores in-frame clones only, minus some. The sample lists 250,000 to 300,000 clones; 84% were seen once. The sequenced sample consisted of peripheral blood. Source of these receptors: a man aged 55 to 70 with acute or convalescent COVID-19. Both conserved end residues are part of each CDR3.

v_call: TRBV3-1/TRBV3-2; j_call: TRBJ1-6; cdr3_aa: CASSQAGGDSPLHF
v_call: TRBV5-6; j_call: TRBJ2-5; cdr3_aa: CASSGGIQETQYF
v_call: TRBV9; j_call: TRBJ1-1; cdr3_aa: CASSEGQGGNTEAFF
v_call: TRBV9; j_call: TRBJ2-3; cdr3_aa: CASSVAPSGDTQYF
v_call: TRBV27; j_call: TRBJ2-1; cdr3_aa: CASSLRGSYNEQFF
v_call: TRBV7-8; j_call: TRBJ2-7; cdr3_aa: CASSLGGGSPYEQYF
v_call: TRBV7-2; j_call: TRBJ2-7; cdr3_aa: CASSLRGGKEYEQYF
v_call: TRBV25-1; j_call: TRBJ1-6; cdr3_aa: CASSQRGFGVPINSPLHF
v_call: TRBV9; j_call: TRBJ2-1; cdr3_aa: CASSVPRSSGGNNEQFF
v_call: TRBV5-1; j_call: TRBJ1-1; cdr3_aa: CASSWAGVNTEAFF
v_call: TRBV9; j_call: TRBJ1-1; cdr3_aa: CASSLREGNTEAFF
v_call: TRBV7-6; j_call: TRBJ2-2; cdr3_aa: CASSPPSGELFF
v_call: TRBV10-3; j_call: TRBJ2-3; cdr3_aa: CAISAAGGSTDTQYF
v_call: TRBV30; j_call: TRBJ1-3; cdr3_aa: CAWTTGTIGNTIYF
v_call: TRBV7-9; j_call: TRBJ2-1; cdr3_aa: CASSLSATPGREQFF
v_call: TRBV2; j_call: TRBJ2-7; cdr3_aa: CASRGGSLAGIHSYEQYF
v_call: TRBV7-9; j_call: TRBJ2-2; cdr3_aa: CASSPTGTNTGELFF
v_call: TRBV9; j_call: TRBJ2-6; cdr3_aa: CASSVAVRGSSGANVLTF